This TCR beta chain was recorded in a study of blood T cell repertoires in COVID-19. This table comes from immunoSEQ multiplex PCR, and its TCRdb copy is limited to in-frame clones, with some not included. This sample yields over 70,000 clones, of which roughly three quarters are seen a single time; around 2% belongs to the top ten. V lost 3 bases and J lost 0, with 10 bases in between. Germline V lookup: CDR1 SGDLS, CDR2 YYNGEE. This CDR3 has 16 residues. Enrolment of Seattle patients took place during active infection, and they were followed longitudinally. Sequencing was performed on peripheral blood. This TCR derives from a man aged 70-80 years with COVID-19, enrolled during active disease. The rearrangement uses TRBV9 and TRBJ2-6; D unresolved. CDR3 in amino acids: CASSAHRSSGANVLTF. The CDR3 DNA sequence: TGTGCCAGCAGCGCACATCGGAGCTCTGGGGCCAACGTCCTGACTTTC.